These T cell receptor beta chains were read from a single sample in a study of cytomegalovirus exposure and HLA in healthy donors. Using immunoSEQ multiplex PCR, the repertoire was profiled, and TCRdb retains in-frame clones only, with some absent. The sample shows 150,000 or so clones, more than 70% of them seen only once. The specimen was PBMCs. The origin of the receptors is a male donor in good health and CMV-seronegative. Both conserved end residues are part of each CDR3. D genes are given only for firm matches. Clone size is not always given. Where it is, it says once, few, many or a class for expanded clones.

>TRBJ2-7|TRBV5-1|.|once
CASSLDQAYEQYF
TGCGCCAGCAGCTTGGATCAGGCCTACGAGCAGTACTTC
>TRBJ1-2|TRBV28|TRBD1|.
CASIFKDREINYGYTF
TGTGCCAGCATATTCAAGGACAGGGAAATTAACTATGGCTACACCTTC
>TRBJ2-7|TRBV7-3|TRBD1|.
CASSPQGSVLDEQYF
TGTGCCAGCAGCCCACAGGGGTCTGTACTGGACGAGCAGTACTTC
>TRBJ2-3|TRBV10-3|.|.
CAGGRGFSSTDTQYF
TGTGCCGGGGGCAGGGGTTTCTCTAGCACAGATACGCAGTATTTT
>TRBJ1-3|TRBV30|.|.
CAWSVKSSGNTIYF
TGTGCCTGGAGTGTAAAGAGCTCTGGAAACACCATATATTTT
>TRBJ1-6|TRBV5-1|.|.
CASSDDSPRNSPLHF
TGCGCCAGCAGCGACGACTCCCCGCGGAATTCACCCCTCCACTTT
>TRBJ2-7|TRBV7-2|TRBD2|.
CASSLGAGDEQYF
TGTGCCAGCAGCTTAGGGGCGGGGGACGAGCAGTACTTC
>TRBJ1-1|TRBV2|.|.
CASSFRTEAFF
TGTGCCAGCAGTTTCCGGACTGAAGCTTTCTTT
>TRBJ2-5|TRBV5-1|TRBD1|.
CASSLGTGGAETQYF
TGCGCCAGCAGCTTGGGGACAGGGGGCGCAGAGACCCAGTACTTC
>TRBJ2-2|TRBV5-5|.|.
CASSLSGNTGELFF
TGTGCCAGCAGCTTAAGCGGCAACACCGGGGAGCTGTTTTTT
>TRBJ2-5|TRBV7-3|TRBD1|.
CASSSGQGLKTQYF
TGTGCCAGCAGCTCGGGACAGGGATTGAAGACCCAGTACTTC
>TRBJ2-7|TRBV19|.|.
CASSMDWEAGYEQYF
TGTGCCAGTAGTATGGATTGGGAGGCCGGGTACGAGCAGTACTTC
>TRBJ2-1|TRBV6-6|TRBD2|.
CAGSGGAGYNEQFF
TGTGCCGGGAGCGGGGGGGCCGGGTACAATGAGCAGTTCTTC
>TRBJ2-3|TRBV5-1|.|.
CASSLGGHLPDTQYF
TGCGCCAGCAGCTTGGGGGGACATCTACCAGATACGCAGTATTTT
>TRBJ1-1|TRBV4-2|.|.
CASSQRRVNTEAFF
TGTGCCAGCAGCCAGAGACGGGTGAACACTGAAGCTTTCTTT
>TRBJ2-2|TRBV21-1|.|.
CASSKELAGSPGELFF
TGTGCCAGCAGCAAAGAGTTGGCAGGCTCCCCCGGGGAGCTGTTTTTT
>TRBJ1-6|TRBV6-5|TRBD1|.
CASSYSQGAYSPLHF
TGTGCCAGCAGTTACTCGCAGGGGGCATATTCACCCCTCCACTTT
>TRBJ1-4|TRBV7-9|.|few
CASSFYGGANEKLFF
TGTGCCAGCAGCTTTTACGGAGGGGCTAATGAAAAACTGTTTTTT
>TRBJ1-2|TRBV7-2|.|once
CASSLKAYYGYTF
TGTGCCAGCAGCTTAAAAGCCTACTATGGCTACACCTTC
>TRBJ2-2|TRBV9|TRBD2|.
CASSGGLAGGPNTGELFF
TGTGCCAGCAGCGGTGGCCTAGCGGGAGGGCCGAACACCGGGGAGCTGTTTTTT
>TRBJ2-3|TRBV7-3|.|.
CASSLTRGAYTDTQYF
TGTGCCAGCAGCTTAACTCGCGGAGCTTACACAGATACGCAGTATTTT
>TRBJ2-5|TRBV20-1|.|.
CSGQFQETQYF
TGCAGTGGACAGTTCCAAGAGACCCAGTACTTC
>TRBJ1-2|TRBV7-2|.|.
CASSLDYSGTNYGYTF
TGTGCCAGCAGCTTGGACTATTCAGGGACGAACTATGGCTACACCTTC
>TRBJ2-1|TRBV6-5|TRBD1|.
CASSYTWTGRNEQFF
TGTGCCAGCAGTTACACTTGGACAGGGCGCAATGAGCAGTTCTTC
>TRBJ2-2|TRBV2|.|.
CASRPGGGLAGPHTGELFF
TGTGCCAGCAGACCCGGAGGGGGCCTAGCGGGTCCTCACACCGGGGAGCTGTTTTTT
>TRBJ2-1|TRBV7-2|.|.
CASSLAGGGEQFF
TGTGCCAGCAGCTTAGCCGGAGGAGGTGAGCAGTTCTTC
>TRBJ2-3|TRBV2|.|.
CASSRLVSTQYF
TGTGCCAGCAGTCGACTAGTTAGTACGCAGTATTTT
>TRBJ1-6|TRBV5-1|TRBD1|once
CASSYRGQGSSYNSPLHF
TGCGCCAGCAGCTACCGTGGACAGGGAAGCTCCTATAATTCACCCCTCCACTTT
>TRBJ2-6|TRBV15|.|.
CATSRDRSSGANVLTF
TGTGCCACCAGCAGAGATAGGAGCTCTGGGGCCAACGTCCTGACTTTC
>TRBJ2-1|TRBV6-4|.|.
CASSTQGFGSLNERFF
TGTGCCAGCAGTACCCAGGGGTTCGGTTCCCTTAATGAGCGGTTCTTC
>TRBJ2-1|TRBV7-8|TRBD1|.
CASSLQGAQITEQFF
TGTGCCAGCAGCTTACAGGGGGCGCAGATTACTGAGCAGTTCTTC
>TRBJ1-1|TRBV28|TRBD1|.
CASSRRGDRAMNTEAFF
TGTGCCAGCAGCCGCCGAGGGGACAGGGCAATGAACACTGAAGCTTTCTTT
>TRBJ2-2|TRBV13|TRBD2|.
CASSSRMTGLAGVDGELFF
TGTGCCAGCAGCTCGCGAATGACTGGACTAGCGGGAGTTGACGGGGAGCTGTTTTTT
>TRBJ2-3|TRBV4-3|TRBD2|once
CASSQDELAGTDTQYF
TGCGCCAGCAGCCAAGATGAGCTAGCGGGCACAGATACGCAGTATTTT
>TRBJ1-2|TRBV6-5|TRBD1|once
CASSRQGRSGSYTF
TGTGCCAGCAGTAGACAGGGGCGCAGTGGTAGCTACACCTTC
>TRBJ1-6|TRBV27|.|once
CASSAEGVYNSPLHF
TGTGCCAGCAGCGCCGAGGGGGTCTATAATTCACCCCTCCACTTT
>TRBJ1-1|TRBV7-9|.|.
CASSSPSRTEAFF
TGTGCCAGCAGCTCTCCGAGCCGCACTGAAGCTTTCTTT
>TRBJ2-7|TRBV7-3|.|.
CASSLNKNYEQYF
TGTGCCAGCAGCTTAAATAAAAATTACGAGCAGTACTTC
>TRBJ2-7|TRBV7-8|.|.
CASSLVAGEQYF
TGTGCCAGCAGCTTAGTCGCAGGAGAGCAGTACTTC
>TRBJ2-5|TRBV5-6|TRBD1|once
CASSRGQGFQETQYF
TGTGCCAGCAGCAGGGGACAGGGGTTCCAAGAGACCCAGTACTTC
>TRBJ1-1|TRBV5-6|.|.
CASTNWLVNTEAFF
TGTGCCAGCACCAACTGGTTAGTGAACACTGAAGCTTTCTTT
>TRBJ1-2|TRBV5-4|TRBD1|.
CASSSPGQNYGYTF
TGTGCCAGCAGCTCCCCGGGACAGAACTATGGCTACACCTTC
>TRBJ2-2|TRBV27|TRBD1|.
CASSLGQGARTGELFF
TGTGCCAGCAGTTTGGGGCAGGGGGCGAGGACCGGGGAGCTGTTTTTT
>TRBJ2-6|TRBV6-8|TRBD2|.
CASSYRPGGNSGANVLTF
TGTGCCAGCAGTTACCGACCCGGGGGGAACTCTGGGGCCAACGTCCTGACTTTC
>TRBJ2-5|TRBV7-9|TRBD1|.
CASRTGFEETQYF
TGTGCCAGCAGGACAGGGTTCGAAGAGACCCAGTACTTC